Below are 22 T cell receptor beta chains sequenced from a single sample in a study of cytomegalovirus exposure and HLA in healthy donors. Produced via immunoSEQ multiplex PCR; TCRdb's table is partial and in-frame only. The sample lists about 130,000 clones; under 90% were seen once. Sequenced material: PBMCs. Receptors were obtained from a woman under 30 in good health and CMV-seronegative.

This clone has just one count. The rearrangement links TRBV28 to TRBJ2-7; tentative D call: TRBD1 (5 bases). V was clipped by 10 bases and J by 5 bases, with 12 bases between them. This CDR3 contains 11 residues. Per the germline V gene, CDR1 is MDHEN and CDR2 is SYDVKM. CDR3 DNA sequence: TGTGCCACCGACAGTAGGGACGAGCAGTACTTC. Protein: CATDSRDEQYF.

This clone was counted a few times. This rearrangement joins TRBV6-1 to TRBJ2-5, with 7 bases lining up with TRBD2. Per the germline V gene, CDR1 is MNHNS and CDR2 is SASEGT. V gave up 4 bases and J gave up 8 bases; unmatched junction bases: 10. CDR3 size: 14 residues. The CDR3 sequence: CASSVTSAISTQYF. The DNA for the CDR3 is TGTGCCAGCAGTGTAACTAGCGCCATTTCTACCCAGTACTTC.

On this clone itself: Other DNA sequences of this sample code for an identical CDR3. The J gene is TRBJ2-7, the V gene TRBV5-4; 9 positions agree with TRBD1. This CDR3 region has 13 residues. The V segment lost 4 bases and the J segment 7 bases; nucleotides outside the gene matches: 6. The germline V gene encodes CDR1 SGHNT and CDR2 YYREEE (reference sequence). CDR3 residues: CASSLTGGREQYF. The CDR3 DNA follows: TGTGCCAGCAGCCTGACAGGGGGTAGGGAGCAGTACTTC.

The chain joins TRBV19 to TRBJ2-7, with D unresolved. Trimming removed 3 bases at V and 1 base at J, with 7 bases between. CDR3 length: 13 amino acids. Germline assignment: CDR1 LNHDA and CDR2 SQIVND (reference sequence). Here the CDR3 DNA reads TGTGCCAGTAGTATCGGGTATTCCTACGAGCAGTACTTC. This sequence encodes CASSIGYSYEQYF.

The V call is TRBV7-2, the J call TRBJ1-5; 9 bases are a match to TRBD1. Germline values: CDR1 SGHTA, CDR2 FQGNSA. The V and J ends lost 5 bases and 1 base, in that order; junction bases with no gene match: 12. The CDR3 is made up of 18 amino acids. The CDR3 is CASSQRTGALSSNQPQHF. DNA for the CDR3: TGTGCCAGCAGCCAACGGACAGGGGCTCTATCGAGCAATCAGCCCCAGCATTTT.

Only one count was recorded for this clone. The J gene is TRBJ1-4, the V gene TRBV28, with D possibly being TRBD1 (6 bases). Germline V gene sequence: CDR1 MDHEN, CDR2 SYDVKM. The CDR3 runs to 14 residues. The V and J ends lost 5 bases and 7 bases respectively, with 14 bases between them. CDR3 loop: CASSRGGRLEKLFF. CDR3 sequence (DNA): TGTGCCAGCAGTCGGGGGGGGCGTCTTGAAAAACTGTTTTTT.

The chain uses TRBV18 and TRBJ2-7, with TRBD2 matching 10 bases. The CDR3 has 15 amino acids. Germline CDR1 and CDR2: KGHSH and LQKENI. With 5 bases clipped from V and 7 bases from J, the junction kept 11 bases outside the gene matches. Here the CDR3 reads CASSISLAGPEEQYF. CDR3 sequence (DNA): TGTGCCAGCTCAATTTCACTAGCGGGGCCGGAAGAGCAGTACTTC.

CDR3 DNA: TGTGCCAGCAGCTTGGGTCCTAGCGGACGACGCGGCGAGACCCAGTACTTC. Its protein is CASSLGPSGRRGETQYF. The chain has TRBV5-4 and TRBJ2-5, with TRBD2 matching 7 bases. The V gene's germline CDR1 is SGHNT and CDR2 YYREEE (reference sequence). This CDR3 has 17 amino acids. J gave up 5 bases and V 0 bases, and 13 bases lay outside the gene matches.

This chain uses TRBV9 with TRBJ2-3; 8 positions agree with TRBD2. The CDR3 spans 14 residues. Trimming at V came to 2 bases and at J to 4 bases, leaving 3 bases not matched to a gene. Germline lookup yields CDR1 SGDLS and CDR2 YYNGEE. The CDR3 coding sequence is TGTGCCAGCAGCGTTGGACTAGCCCCAGATACGCAGTATTTT. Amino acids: CASSVGLAPDTQYF.

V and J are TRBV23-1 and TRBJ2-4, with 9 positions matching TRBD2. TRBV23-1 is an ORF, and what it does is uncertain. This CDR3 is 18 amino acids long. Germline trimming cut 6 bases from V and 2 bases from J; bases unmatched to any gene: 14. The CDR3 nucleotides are TGCGCCAGCAGCAATCTCTGGGTGACTAGCGGCTCCAAAAACATTCAGTACTTC. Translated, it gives CASSNLWVTSGSKNIQYF.

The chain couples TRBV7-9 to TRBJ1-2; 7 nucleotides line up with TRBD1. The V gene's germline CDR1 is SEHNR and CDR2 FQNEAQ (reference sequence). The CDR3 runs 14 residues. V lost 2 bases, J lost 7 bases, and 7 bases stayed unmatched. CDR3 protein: CASSLYRGEGGYTF. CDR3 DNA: TGTGCCAGCAGCTTATACAGGGGAGAGGGTGGCTACACCTTC.

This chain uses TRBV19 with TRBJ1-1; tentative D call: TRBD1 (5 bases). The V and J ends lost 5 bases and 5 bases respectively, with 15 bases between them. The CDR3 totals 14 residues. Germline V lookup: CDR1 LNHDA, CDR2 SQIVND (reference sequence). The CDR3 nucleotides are TGTGCCAGTAGTCGTATCCCAGGGTTGACTGAAGCTTTCTTT. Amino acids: CASSRIPGLTEAFF.

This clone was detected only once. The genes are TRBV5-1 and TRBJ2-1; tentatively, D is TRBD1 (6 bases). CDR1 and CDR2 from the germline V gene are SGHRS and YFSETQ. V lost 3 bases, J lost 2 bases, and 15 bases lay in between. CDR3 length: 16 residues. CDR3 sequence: CASSSERGSTYNEQFF. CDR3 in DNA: TGCGCCAGCAGCTCCGAAAGGGGGAGCACCTACAATGAGCAGTTCTTC.

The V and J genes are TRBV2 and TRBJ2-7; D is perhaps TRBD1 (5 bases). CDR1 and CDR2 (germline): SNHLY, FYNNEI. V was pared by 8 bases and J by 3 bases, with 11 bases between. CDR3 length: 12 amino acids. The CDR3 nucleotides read TGTGCCAGCCTGACGGACAACTACGAGCAGTACTTC. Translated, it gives CASLTDNYEQYF.

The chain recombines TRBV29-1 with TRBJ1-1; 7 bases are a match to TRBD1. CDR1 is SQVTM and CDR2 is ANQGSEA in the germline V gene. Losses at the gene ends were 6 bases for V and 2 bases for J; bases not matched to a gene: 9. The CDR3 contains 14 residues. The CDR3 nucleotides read TGCAGCGTGGGGGACAGCGCCGGTAACACTGAAGCTTTCTTT. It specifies CSVGDSAGNTEAFF. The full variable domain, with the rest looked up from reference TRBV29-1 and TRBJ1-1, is SAVISQKPSRDICQRGTSLTIQCQVDSQVTMMFWYRQQPGQSLTLIATANQGSEATYESGFVIDKFPISRPNLTFSTLTVSNMSPEDSSIYLCSVGDSAGNTEAFFGQGTRLTVV.

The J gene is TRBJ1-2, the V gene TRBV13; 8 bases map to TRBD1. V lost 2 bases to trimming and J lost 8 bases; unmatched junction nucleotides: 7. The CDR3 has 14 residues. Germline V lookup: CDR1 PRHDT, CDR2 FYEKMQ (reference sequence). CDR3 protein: CASSLTQGAGGYTF. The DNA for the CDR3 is TGTGCCAGCAGCTTAACCCAGGGGGCCGGCGGCTACACCTTC. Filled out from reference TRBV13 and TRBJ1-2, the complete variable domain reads AAGVIQSPRHLIKEKRETATLKCYPIPRHDTVYWYQQGPGQDPQFLISFYEKMQSDKGSIPDRFSAQQFSDYHSELNMSSLELGDSALYFCASSLTQGAGGYTFGSGTRLTVV.

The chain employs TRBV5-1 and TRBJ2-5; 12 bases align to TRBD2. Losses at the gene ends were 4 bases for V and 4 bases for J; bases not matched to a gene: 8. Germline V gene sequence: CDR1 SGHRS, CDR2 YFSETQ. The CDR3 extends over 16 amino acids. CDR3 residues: CASSRLTSGSGETQYF. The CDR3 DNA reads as TGCGCCAGCAGCCGCCTGACTAGCGGGAGCGGAGAGACCCAGTACTTC.

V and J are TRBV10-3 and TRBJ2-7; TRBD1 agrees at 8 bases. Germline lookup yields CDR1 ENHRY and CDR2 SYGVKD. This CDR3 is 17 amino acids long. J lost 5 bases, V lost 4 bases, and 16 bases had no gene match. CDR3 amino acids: CAISGDKPGQALDEQYF. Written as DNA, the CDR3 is TGTGCCATCAGTGGCGATAAACCGGGACAGGCTTTAGACGAGCAGTACTTC.

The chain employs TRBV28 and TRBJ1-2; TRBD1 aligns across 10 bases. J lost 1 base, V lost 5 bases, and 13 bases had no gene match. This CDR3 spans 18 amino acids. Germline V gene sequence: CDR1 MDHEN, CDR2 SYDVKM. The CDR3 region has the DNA TGTGCCAGCAGTGCGGTCCGGGACAGGGGCTCGATTAACTATGGCTACACCTTC. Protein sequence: CASSAVRDRGSINYGYTF.

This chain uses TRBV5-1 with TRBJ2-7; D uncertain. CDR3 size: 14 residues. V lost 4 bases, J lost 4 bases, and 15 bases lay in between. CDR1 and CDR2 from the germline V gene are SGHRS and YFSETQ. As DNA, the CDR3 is TGCGCCAGCAGCCACATCGGCGGAGAATACGAGCAGTACTTC. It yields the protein CASSHIGGEYEQYF. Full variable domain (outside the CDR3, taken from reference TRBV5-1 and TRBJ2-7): KAGVTQTPRYLIKTRGQQVTLSCSPISGHRSVSWYQQTPGQGLQFLFEYFSETQRNKGNFPGRFSGRQFSNSRSEMNVSTLELGDSALYLCASSHIGGEYEQYFGPGTRLTVT.

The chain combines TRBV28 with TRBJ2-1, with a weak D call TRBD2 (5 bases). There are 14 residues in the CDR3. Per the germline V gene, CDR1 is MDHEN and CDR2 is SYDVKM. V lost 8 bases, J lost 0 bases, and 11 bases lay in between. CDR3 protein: CASLARSSYNEQFF. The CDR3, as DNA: TGTGCCAGCCTAGCTCGGAGCTCCTACAATGAGCAGTTCTTC.

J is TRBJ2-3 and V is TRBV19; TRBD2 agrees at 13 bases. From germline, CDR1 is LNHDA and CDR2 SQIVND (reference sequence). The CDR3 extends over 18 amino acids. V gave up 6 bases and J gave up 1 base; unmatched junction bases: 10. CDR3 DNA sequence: TGTGCCAGTAGCCAACCTTTCGGACTAGCGGGAGGCACAGATACGCAGTATTTT. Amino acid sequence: CASSQPFGLAGGTDTQYF.